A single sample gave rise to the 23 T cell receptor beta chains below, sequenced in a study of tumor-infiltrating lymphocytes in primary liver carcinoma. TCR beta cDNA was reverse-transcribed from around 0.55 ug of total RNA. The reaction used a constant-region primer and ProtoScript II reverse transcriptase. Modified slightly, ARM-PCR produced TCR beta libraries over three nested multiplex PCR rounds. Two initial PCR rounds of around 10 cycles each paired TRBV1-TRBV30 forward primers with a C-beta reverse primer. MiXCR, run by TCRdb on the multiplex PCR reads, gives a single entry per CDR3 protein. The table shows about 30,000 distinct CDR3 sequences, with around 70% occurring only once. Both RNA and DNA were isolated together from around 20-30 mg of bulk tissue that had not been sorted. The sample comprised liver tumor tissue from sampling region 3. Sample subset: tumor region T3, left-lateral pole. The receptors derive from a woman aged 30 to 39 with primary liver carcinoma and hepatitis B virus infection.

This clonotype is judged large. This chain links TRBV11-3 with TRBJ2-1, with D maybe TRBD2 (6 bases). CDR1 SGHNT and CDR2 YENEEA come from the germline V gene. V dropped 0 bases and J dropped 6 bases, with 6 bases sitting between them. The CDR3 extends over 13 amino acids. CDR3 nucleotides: TGTGCCAGCAGCTTAGACGGGAGCAATGAGCAGTTCTTC. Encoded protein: CASSLDGSNEQFF.

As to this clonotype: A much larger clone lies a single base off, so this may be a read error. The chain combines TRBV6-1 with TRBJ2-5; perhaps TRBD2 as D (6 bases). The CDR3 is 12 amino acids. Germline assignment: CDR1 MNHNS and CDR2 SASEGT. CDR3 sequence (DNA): TGTGCCAGCATCGAGACTGGGGGGACCCAGTATTTC. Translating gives CASIETGGTQYF.

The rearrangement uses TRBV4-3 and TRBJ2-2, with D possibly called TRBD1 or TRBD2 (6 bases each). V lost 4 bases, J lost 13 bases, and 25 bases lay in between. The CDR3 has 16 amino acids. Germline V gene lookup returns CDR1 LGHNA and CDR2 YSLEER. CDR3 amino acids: CASSLGAGTLTRGLFF. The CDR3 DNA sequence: TGCGCCAGCAGCCTAGGGGCGGGGACCCTCACCAGGGGGCTGTTTTTT.

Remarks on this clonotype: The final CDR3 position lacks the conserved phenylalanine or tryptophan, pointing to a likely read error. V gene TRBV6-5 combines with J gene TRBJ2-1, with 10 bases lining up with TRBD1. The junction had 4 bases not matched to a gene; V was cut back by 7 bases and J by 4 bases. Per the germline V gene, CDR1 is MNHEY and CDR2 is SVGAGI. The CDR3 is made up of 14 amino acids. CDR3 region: CASTTGQGYNEQFS. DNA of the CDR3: TGTGCCAGCACTACGGGACAGGGGTACAATGAGCAGTTCTCC.

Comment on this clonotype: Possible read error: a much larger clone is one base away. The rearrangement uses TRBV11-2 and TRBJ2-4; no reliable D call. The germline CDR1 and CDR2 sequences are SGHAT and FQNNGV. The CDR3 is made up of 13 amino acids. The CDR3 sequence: CTSSLEPKNIQYF. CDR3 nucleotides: TGTACCAGCAGCTTAGAGCCCAAAAACATTCAGTACTTC. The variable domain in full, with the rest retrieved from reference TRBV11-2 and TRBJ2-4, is EAGVAQSPRYKIIEKRQSVAFWCNPISGHATLYWYQQILGQGPKLLIQFQNNGVVDDSQLPKDRFSAERLKGVDSTLKIQPAKLEDSAVYLCTSSLEPKNIQYFGAGTRLSVL.

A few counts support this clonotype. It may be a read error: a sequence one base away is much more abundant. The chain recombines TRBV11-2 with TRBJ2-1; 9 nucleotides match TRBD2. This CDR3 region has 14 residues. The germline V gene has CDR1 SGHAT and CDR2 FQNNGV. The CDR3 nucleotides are TGTGCCAGCAGCTTACTAGCGGGGAAAGGGGAGCACTTCTTC. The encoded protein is CASSLLAGKGEHFF.

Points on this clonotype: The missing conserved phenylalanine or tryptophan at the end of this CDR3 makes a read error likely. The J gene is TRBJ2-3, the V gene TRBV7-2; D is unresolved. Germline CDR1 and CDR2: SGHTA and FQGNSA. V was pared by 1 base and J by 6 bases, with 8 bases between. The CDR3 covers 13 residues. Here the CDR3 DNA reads TGTGCCAGCAGCTTAGTTTATAACGATACGCAGTATTAT. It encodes CASSLVYNDTQYY.

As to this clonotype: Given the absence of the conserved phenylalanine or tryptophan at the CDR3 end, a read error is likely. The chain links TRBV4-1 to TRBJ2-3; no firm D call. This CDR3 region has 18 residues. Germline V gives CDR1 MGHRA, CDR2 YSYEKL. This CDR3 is CVSSQLCMVAEDSDTQYL. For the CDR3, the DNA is TGCGTCAGCAGCCAACTATGCATGGTAGCTGAAGACTCGGATACGCAGTATTTG.

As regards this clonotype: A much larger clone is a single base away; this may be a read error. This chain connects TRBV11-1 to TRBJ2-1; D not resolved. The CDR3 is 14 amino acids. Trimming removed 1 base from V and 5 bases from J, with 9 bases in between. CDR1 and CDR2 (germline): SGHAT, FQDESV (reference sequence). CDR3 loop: CASSLGVPNNEQFF. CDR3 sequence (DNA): TGTGCCAGCAGCTTAGGCGTCCCGAACAATGAGCAGTTCTTC.

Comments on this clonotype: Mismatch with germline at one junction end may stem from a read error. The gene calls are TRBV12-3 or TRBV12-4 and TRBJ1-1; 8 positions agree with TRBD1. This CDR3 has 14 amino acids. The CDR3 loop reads CASSVTGASTEAFF. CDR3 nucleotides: TGTGCCAGCAGTGTGACAGGGGCGTCCACTGAAGCCTTCTTT.

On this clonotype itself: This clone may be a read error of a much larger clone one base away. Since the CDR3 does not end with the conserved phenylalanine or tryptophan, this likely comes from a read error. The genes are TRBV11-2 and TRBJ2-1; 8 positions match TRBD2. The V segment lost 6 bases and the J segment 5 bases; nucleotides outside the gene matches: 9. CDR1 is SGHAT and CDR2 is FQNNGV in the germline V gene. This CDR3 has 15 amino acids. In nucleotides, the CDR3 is TGTGCCAGCAGGTGGGCTAGCGGGTTTAACAATGAGCAGTTCTCC. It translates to CASRWASGFNNEQFS.

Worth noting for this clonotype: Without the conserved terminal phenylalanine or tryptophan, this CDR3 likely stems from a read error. This CDR3 is CASSGIHIIAGADNEQFL. The CDR3 DNA follows: TGTGCCAGCAGCGGTATCCACATCATAGCGGGAGCGGACAATGAGCAGTTCCTC. This chain uses TRBV25-1 with TRBJ2-1; TRBD2 matches at 9 bases. V shed 6 bases and J 5 bases; nucleotides not matched to a gene: 17. CDR1 and CDR2 (germline): MGHDK, SYGVNS. This CDR3 is 18 amino acids long.

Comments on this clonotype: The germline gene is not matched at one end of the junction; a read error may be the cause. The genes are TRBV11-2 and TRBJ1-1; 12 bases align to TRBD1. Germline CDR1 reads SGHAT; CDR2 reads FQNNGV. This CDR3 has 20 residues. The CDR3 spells CARNARDRGRKRWSNTEAFF. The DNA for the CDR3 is TGCGCCAGAAACGCTCGGGACAGGGGGCGCAAGAGGTGGAGTAACACTGAAGCTTTCTTT.

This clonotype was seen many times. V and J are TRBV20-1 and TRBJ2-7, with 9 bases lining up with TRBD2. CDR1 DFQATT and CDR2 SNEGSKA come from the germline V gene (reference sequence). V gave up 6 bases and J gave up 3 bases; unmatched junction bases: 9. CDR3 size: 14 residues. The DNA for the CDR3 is TGCAGTGCCAAGATAGCGGGAGTAATCTACGAGCAGTACTTC. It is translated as CSAKIAGVIYEQYF.

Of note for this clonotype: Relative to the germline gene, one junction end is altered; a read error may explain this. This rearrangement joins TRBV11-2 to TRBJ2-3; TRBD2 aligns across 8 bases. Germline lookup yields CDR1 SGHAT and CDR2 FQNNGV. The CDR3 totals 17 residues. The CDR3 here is CASSHRESGSLTDMQYF. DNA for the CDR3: TGTGCCAGCAGCCATCGAGAAAGCGGGAGCCTCACAGATATGCAGTATTTT.

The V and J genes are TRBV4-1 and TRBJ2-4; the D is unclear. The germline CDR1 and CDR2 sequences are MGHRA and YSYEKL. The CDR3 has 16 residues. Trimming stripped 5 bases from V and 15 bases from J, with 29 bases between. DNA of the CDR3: TGCGCCAGCAGCTCAGAGATGAATAGTGACATGAGCAAGTGGTACTTC. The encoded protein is CASSSEMNSDMSKWYF.

The CDR3 region is CASSSDRVHCYTF. The CDR3 nucleotides are TGTGCCAGCAGTTCAGACAGGGTTCACTGCTACACCTTC. The rearrangement joins TRBV6-5 to TRBJ1-2, with 7 bases aligning to TRBD1. The CDR3 has 13 residues. V trimming: 4 bases; J trimming: 9 bases; junction bases outside the gene matches: 8. The germline V gene has CDR1 MNHEY and CDR2 SVGAGI.

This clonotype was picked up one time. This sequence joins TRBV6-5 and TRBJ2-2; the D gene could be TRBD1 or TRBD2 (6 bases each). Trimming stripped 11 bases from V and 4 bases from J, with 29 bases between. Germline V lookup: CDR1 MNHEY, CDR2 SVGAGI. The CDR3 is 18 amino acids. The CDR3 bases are TGTGCCTGCAATTTCTCCCCAGGGGTCGGGAGCGGCACCGGGGAGCTGTTTTTT. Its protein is CACNFSPGVGSGTGELFF.

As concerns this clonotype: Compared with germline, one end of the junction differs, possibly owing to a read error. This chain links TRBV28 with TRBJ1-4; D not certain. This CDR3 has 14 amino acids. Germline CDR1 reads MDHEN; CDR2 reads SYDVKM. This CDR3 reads CASSYPGRYEKPFF. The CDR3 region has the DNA TGTGCCAGCAGTTATCCGGGCAGGTATGAAAAACCGTTCTTT.

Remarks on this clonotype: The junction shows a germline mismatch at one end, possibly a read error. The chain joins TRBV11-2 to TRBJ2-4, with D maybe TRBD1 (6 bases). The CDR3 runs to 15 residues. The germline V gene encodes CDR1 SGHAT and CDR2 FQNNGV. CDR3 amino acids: CTSNLDGWGRDIQYF. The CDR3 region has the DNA TGTACCAGCAACTTAGATGGTTGGGGGCGCGACATTCAGTACTTC. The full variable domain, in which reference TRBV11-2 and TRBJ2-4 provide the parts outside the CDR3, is EAGVAQSPRYKIIEKRQSVAFWCNPISGHATLYWYQQILGQGPKLLIQFQNNGVVDDSQLPKDRFSAERLKGVDSTLKIQPAKLEDSAVYLCTSNLDGWGRDIQYFGAGTRLSVL.

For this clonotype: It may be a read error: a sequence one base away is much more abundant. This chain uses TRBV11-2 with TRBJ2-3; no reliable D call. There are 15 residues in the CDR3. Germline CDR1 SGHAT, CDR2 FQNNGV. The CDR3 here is CASNLGNLFTDTQYF. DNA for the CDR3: TGTGCCAGCAACTTAGGCAACTTATTCACAGATACGCAGTATTTT.

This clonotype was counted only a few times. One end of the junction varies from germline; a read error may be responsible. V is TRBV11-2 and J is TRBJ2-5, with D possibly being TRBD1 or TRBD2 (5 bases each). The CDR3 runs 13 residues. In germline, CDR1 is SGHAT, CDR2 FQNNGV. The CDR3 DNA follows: TGTGCCAGCGGCTTAGAATCCAAGGGGACCCAGTATTTC. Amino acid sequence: CASGLESKGTQYF.

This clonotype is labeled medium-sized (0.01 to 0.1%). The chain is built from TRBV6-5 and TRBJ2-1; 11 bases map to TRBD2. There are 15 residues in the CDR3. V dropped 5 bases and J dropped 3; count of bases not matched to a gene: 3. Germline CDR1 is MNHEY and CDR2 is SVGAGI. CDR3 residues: CASSETSGSYNEQFF. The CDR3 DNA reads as TGTGCCAGCAGTGAAACTAGCGGGAGCTACAATGAGCAGTTCTTC.